This T cell receptor beta chain was obtained from a study of blood T cells in healthy people across ages (dated by TCRdb to about 2015). A note on the overall study: In model experiments, template switching captured about one uniquely barcoded TCR beta cDNA molecule for every two T cells. Using deep sequencing normalized with unique cDNA molecular identifiers, the study measured how TCR beta repertoire diversity changes with age. Four age groups were formed from the donors: young (average approximately 15 years), middle-aged (approximately 40), aged (under 70) and long-lived (more than 75). To avoid experimental bias, donors of different ages were randomly spread across the sequencing lanes. For two donors (one aged 18 to 29 and one aged 80 or older), the study analyzed two additional independent replicas of 1 million unique cDNA reads from the same blood draw. The research as a whole found: A strong correlation was found between observed TCR beta diversity and the percentage of naive T cells measured by flow cytometry. As age increased, observed TCR beta diversity per million T cells dropped in a roughly linear way, and a significant reduction was already evident by age 40. Conclusive comparison of naive and antigen-experienced compartments was prevented by the profiling of bulk unsorted PBMCs. Compared with the aged group, the long-lived group had more naive CD4+ T cells, fewer expanded clones and increased TCR diversity, a pattern suggesting age selection. Because the CMV infection status of the donors was unknown, age-related changes in expanded clonotypes may potentially have been confounded. Estimates of total diversity based on one million sequenced T cells were regarded as lower bounds and as underestimates.

With regard to this clonotype: Its antigen is currently not known. No clone much larger than this one lies a single base away; base qualities are absent.

V is pruned by 2 bases and J by 1 base, leaving 8 bases of the junction without a gene match. Taken from cysteine to phenylalanine, the CDR3 has 19 residues. Left in the record is the CDR3 DNA by itself, 57 bases read in frame from the first base. Per the germline V gene, LGHNA is the CDR1 and YNFKEQ is the CDR2. Library prep was done by 5' RACE. TCRdb lists the instrument as Illumina HiSeq 2500. A second roughly 6 to 12 cycle PCR used a sample-barcoded 5' primer and a J-beta primer mix. A unique molecular identifier was introduced onto each TCR beta cDNA molecule by a template-switch 5' adaptor carrying 12 random nucleotides. Each sample yielded at least 2.5 million CDR3-containing paired-end reads. First-strand cDNA synthesis was performed from all RNA using the Mint cDNA synthesis kit, with priming by a TRBC-specific oligonucleotide. Following uracil-DNA glycosylase treatment, a first 18-cycle PCR with universal primers M1SS and BC2_uni_R was performed on all cDNA. Turning to the authors' computational methods: For normalization, 1 million high-quality reads, each with a distinct molecular identifier, were randomly selected from each sample. Instead of being binned into consensus sequences, reads that shared molecular identifiers were thrown out. MiTCR, set to a Q25 quality threshold and the strictest error-elimination algorithm, was used for CDR3 identification, clonotype clustering and error correction. Lower-bound total TCR beta diversity was estimated with a nonparametric unseen species model using Euler transformation. TCRdb took the public reads, trimmed them with fastp at Q25, ran MiXCR for clone calling and kept in-frame beta chains. Each record represents a unique CDR3 protein, reported with the most common genes and DNA among its rows. V and J calls and clone size were set by TCRdb, not the authors. The sample profile shows about 1.4 million distinct CDR3 sequences; 45% to 70% of them were found once. The top ten constitute about 6.3% of the sample.

The donors were roughly 39 Caucasian individuals from Russia, aged roughly 6 to 90 years, who were systemically healthy. Around 10 milliliters of peripheral blood were collected from each donor into EDTA-treated Vacutainer tubes. PBMCs were isolated by Ficoll-Paque density-gradient centrifugation, with at least 6 million obtained per sample. Total RNA, at least 5 micrograms per sample, was extracted from PBMCs with Trizol reagent. Naive CD45RAhigh/CD27high T cell percentages were measured by flow cytometry on a PBMC aliquot from every donor. The sequence was collected from a young man in good health. This chain joins TRBV4-2 to TRBJ2-3; TRBD2 lines up with 14 middle nucleotides. Sequencing was performed on blood. The CDR3 sequence is CASSQMTSGGVRGTDTQYF. In nucleotides, the sequence is TGTGCCAGCAGCCAAATGACTAGCGGGGGGGTCCGCGGCACAGATACGCAGTATTTT.